The TCR beta chain under discussion was sequenced for a study of cytomegalovirus exposure and HLA in healthy donors. The CDR3 extends over 17 amino acids. The germline V gene encodes CDR1 LGHNT and CDR2 FRNRAP. After removal of 1 base from V and 3 bases from J, the junction contained 5 bases not matched to a gene. It was with 60 Vbeta and 13 Jbeta primers that the PCR ran. Sequencing was performed with immunoSEQ multiplex PCR; in TCRdb, only in-frame clones are kept and a portion is missing. Of approximately 97,000 clones listed, 78% were seen once; the top ten hold 4.1%. The sample consisted of PBMCs. The clonotype originates from a woman in her 40s in good health and CMV-seropositive. The chain couples TRBV12-5 to TRBJ2-1; the match to TRBD2 covers 11 bases. CDR3 sequence: CASGLALTSGSYNEQFF. For the CDR3, the DNA is TGTGCTAGTGGTTTGGCTCTAACTAGCGGGAGCTACAATGAGCAGTTCTTC.